The clone carrying this T cell receptor beta chain has a count of ten or more. Full-length variable regions came from constant-region reverse primers plus semi-nested Nested Universal Primer A PCR. TCRdb reprocessed the 5' RACE reads with MiXCR, giving one entry per CDR3 protein. The profile shows around 34,000 distinct CDR3 sequences, more than 20% of them singletons. CDR3 length: 12 residues. V was shortened by 1 base and J by 8 bases, with 6 bases between the two germline ends. The germline V gene has CDR1 PRHDT and CDR2 FYEKMQ (reference sequence). Tregs were sorted as CD4+CD25+CD127-/low cells. The receptor comes from a female donor with breast cancer. The sequenced sample was tumor-infiltrating Tregs sorted from the breast tumor. This sequence joins TRBV13 and TRBJ2-1; D is ambiguous. The chain's CDR3 is CASSLEQHEQFF. The CDR3 nucleotides read TGTGCCAGCAGCTTAGAGCAGCATGAGCAGTTCTTC.